The 14 T cell receptor beta chains reported below all come from one sample, sequenced in a study of regulatory T cells in long-lasting Graves disease. Time point: newly diagnosed GD, antithyroid drugs for less than 3 months. After RNA was extracted from PBMCs, the TCR library was made from it. Building the TCR beta libraries relied on iRepertoire HTBI primers, and CDR3 regions underwent Arm-PCR. TCRdb reprocessed the multiplex PCR reads via MiXCR and lists one record per CDR3 protein. The sample includes approximately 400,000 distinct CDR3 sequences, around 15% of them seen just once. Sequenced here: peripheral blood mononuclear cells (PBMCs), sampled at new diagnosis, from a patient treated with antithyroid drugs. Receptor source: a female donor with Graves disease.

There are a few counts of this clonotype. The gene calls are TRBV7-9 and TRBJ2-2, with no clear D. Germline CDR1 and CDR2: SEHNR and FQNEAQ (reference sequence). The V gene lost 4 bases and the J gene lost 7 bases, with 16 bases spanning the gap. This CDR3 region has 15 residues. The CDR3 bases are TGTGCCAGCAGCTCATATACCCTGAGCAGCGGGGAGCTGTTTTTT. This encodes CASSSYTLSSGELFF.

Ten or more counts support this clonotype. This chain joins TRBV7-8 and TRBJ2-3; D unclear. The CDR3 is made up of 11 amino acids. The ends were cut back, 2 bases at V and 7 bases at J, with 4 bases in the middle. The germline gives CDR1 SGHVS, CDR2 FQNEAQ. The CDR3 DNA reads TGTGCCAGCAGCTTATCGAATACGCAGTATTTT. Translated, it gives CASSLSNTQYF.

This clonotype was detected ten times or more. This sequence joins TRBV7-2 and TRBJ2-3; D not resolved. The CDR3 spans 14 residues. Trimming removed 3 bases from V and 2 bases from J, with 9 bases in between. Germline values: CDR1 SGHTA, CDR2 FQGNSA. CDR3 sequence (DNA): TGTGCCAGCAGCTTCGGCCCCGACACAGATACGCAGTATTTT. It yields the protein CASSFGPDTDTQYF.

This clonotype was counted ten times or more. The chain combines TRBV7-3 with TRBJ2-2; D not certain. The CDR3 runs to 15 residues. Germline V lookup: CDR1 SGHTA, CDR2 FQGTGA. The V and J ends lost 5 bases and 3 bases respectively, with 13 bases between them. CDR3 region: CASSPGPADTGELFF. The CDR3, as DNA: TGTGCCAGCAGCCCCGGGCCTGCGGACACCGGGGAGCTGTTTTTT. Complete variable domain (other parts from reference TRBV7-3 and TRBJ2-2): GAGVSQTPSNKVTEKGKYVELRCDPISGHTALYWYRQSLGQGPEFLIYFQGTGAADDSGLPNDRFFAVRPEGSVSTLKIQRTERGDSAVYLCASSPGPADTGELFFGEGSRLTVL.

This clonotype showed up just once. The junction departs from the called germline gene at one end, perhaps through a read error. The chain links TRBV10-2 to TRBJ2-3; the match to TRBD2 covers 8 bases. The V gene's germline CDR1 is WSHSY and CDR2 SAAADI. The CDR3 runs to 17 residues. In DNA, the CDR3 is TGTGCCGCCCTTCCCCACGGGGGGGTTTCTAGCACAGATACGCAGTATTTT. The encoded protein is CAALPHGGVSSTDTQYF.

This clonotype showed up many times. The chain employs TRBV12-5 and TRBJ2-3; no firm D call. The CDR3 loop spans 11 amino acids. Germline loops: CDR1 LGHNT, CDR2 FRNRAP. Trimming shortened V by 3 bases and J by 6 bases, and 4 bases separated the two germline ends. This CDR3 reads CASGFMDTQYF. CDR3 nucleotides: TGTGCTAGTGGTTTCATGGATACGCAGTATTTT.

The CDR3 reads CASSLDGTGIYEQYF. For the CDR3, the DNA is TGTGCCAGCAGCTTAGACGGGACTGGAATCTACGAGCAGTACTTC. The chain uses TRBV11-2 and TRBJ2-7, with TRBD2 as a possible D gene (6 bases). Trimming left V 0 bases short and J 3 bases short, with 12 bases between. This CDR3 is built from 15 residues. The germline V gene has CDR1 SGHAT and CDR2 FQNNGV.

This clonotype has ten or more counts. The chain joins TRBV5-1 to TRBJ2-1; D remains ambiguous. This CDR3 region has 14 residues. Germline V gene sequence: CDR1 SGHRS, CDR2 YFSETQ. Between the trimmed V and J ends, which lost 0 bases and 9 bases, there was a span of 13 bases. CDR3 DNA sequence: TGCGCCAGCAGCTTGGTTTGGGATTGCTGTGAGCAGTTCTTC. Translation: CASSLVWDCCEQFF.

On this clonotype itself: A far more abundant clone sits one base away, making this likely a read error. No conserved phenylalanine or tryptophan ends this CDR3, so it is likely a read error. J is TRBJ1-2 and V is TRBV7-2, with D uncertain. In germline, CDR1 is SGHTA, CDR2 FQGNSA. This CDR3 region has 13 residues. The V and J ends lost 1 base and 8 bases respectively, with 11 bases between them. The CDR3 here is CASSLEPFRGYTS. The DNA of the CDR3 is TGTGCCAGCAGCTTAGAACCTTTTAGAGGCTACACCTCC.

In this sample, this clonotype turned up many times. This chain links TRBV20-1 with TRBJ2-3; a weak D match, TRBD2 (6 bases). Trimming took 2 bases from V and 2 from J, leaving 11 bases between them. Germline values: CDR1 DFQATT, CDR2 SNEGSKA (reference sequence). The CDR3 has 14 amino acids. In DNA form, the CDR3 reads TGCAGTGCTAGACCGGCGGGGACCACAGATACGCAGTATTTT. It is translated as CSARPAGTTDTQYF.

The rearrangement joins TRBV7-9 to TRBJ1-1; no definite D call. The CDR3 contains 16 residues. The ends were cut back, 0 bases at V and 1 base at J, with 12 bases in the middle. CDR1 is SEHNR, CDR2 FQNEAQ, per germline (reference sequence). The CDR3 region is CASSLAPGARNTEAFF. The CDR3 DNA reads TGTGCCAGCAGCTTAGCCCCCGGTGCTAGGAACACTGAAGCTTTCTTT.

This clonotype has ten or more counts. The chain recombines TRBV7-9 with TRBJ1-1, with a tentative D call TRBD1 (6 bases). CDR1 and CDR2 (germline): SEHNR, FQNEAQ (reference sequence). The CDR3 length is 14 residues. Trimming shortened V by 5 bases and J by 1 base, and 11 bases separated the two germline ends. CDR3 residues: CASSTGGTNTEAFF. The CDR3 DNA is TGTGCCAGCAGCACTGGGGGCACGAACACTGAAGCTTTCTTT.

CDR3 protein: CASSYRGPPDGYTF. In DNA, the CDR3 is TGTGCCAGCAGTTACAGGGGGCCTCCGGATGGCTACACCTTC. This chain uses TRBV6-5 with TRBJ1-2; 7 bases map to TRBD1. This CDR3 has 14 residues. With V trimmed by 2 bases and J by 6 bases, 6 bases remained unmatched. Germline V gene lookup returns CDR1 MNHEY and CDR2 SVGAGI.

This clonotype has ten or more counts. The chain has TRBV28 and TRBJ2-3; D is ambiguous. CDR3 length: 15 amino acids. Germline lookup yields CDR1 MDHEN and CDR2 SYDVKM. Trimming took off 1 base at V and 4 bases at J, with 12 bases between the two ends. In nucleotides, the CDR3 is TGTGCCAGCAGTTTATCGCACAGATTATCAGATACGCAGTATTTT. The encoded protein is CASSLSHRLSDTQYF.